Listed here is a single T cell receptor beta chain. V was shortened by 6 bases and J by 1 base, with 9 bases between the two germline ends. This CDR3 spans 13 amino acids. The sample is drawn from a study of control samples from healthy donors and cancer patients. Measured with immunoSEQ multiplex PCR; TCRdb has only the in-frame clones, and not every one. The table lists about 110,000 clones, around 80% of them singletons. This chain joins TRBV12-3 or TRBV12-4 and TRBJ1-1; no reliable D call. The specimen sequenced was blood. This receptor was identified in a young man in good health. The CDR3: CASSPFRNTEAFF. The CDR3 DNA sequence: TGTGCCAGCAGCCCGTTCCGGAACACTGAAGCTTTCTTT.